This TCR beta chain was observed in a study of CD8 T cells in ankylosing spondylitis. For TCR beta, libraries came from quantitative 5'-RACE with molecular barcodes. Via MiXCR, TCRdb re-called the 5' RACE reads, giving one row per CDR3 protein. The sample consists of about 140,000 distinct CDR3 sequences, roughly 8% of them appearing once. Worth noting for this clonotype: What it binds is not known.

The V gene lost 5 bases and the J gene lost 8 bases, with 8 bases spanning the gap. From germline, CDR1 is SGHRS and CDR2 YFSETQ. The CDR3 contains 11 residues. Study results and limitations: A TCR beta motif of eight highly homologous variants appeared characteristic of ankylosing spondylitis blood.

The sequence derives from a male donor with ankylosing spondylitis. Sequencing was done on a sample of synovial fluid, either unsorted or a sorted T cell fraction (not recorded which). The rearrangement uses TRBV5-1 and TRBJ2-1, with a weak D call TRBD2 (6 bases). As DNA, the CDR3 is TGCGCCAGCAGGTCGGGGGATGAGCAGTTCTTC. This encodes CASRSGDEQFF. Complete variable domain (other parts from reference TRBV5-1 and TRBJ2-1): KAGVTQTPRYLIKTRGQQVTLSCSPISGHRSVSWYQQTPGQGLQFLFEYFSETQRNKGNFPGRFSGRQFSNSRSEMNVSTLELGDSALYLCASRSGDEQFFGPGTRLTVL.